Sequencing of this T cell receptor beta chain was carried out in a study of T cells after yellow fever vaccination. This clonotype was counted a few times. Its matching antigen is unknown. One entry per CDR3 protein results from TCRdb running MiXCR on the 5' RACE reads. The sample records 350,000 or so distinct CDR3 sequences, 8% to 9.5% being singletons. Overall study results and limits: Primary-vaccination clones mostly resurfaced post-booster (96% CD4, approximately 90% CD8). Abundant clonotypes from the bulk population could have been carried over as contaminants into FACS-sorted repertoires. Peaking faster, on day 5 versus 15, the secondary response was nonetheless weaker.

Trimming took 5 bases from V and 3 from J, leaving 17 bases between them. CDR3 size: 16 residues. Germline values: CDR1 KGHSH, CDR2 LQKENI. V is TRBV18 and J is TRBJ1-3; D perhaps matches TRBD1 (6 bases). The receptor was isolated from a man between 18 and 35 years old who received the YFV17D yellow fever vaccine. This specimen consisted of PBMCs, obtained 45 days after the first yellow fever vaccination. The CDR3 coding sequence is TGTGCCAGCTCAGAAATCGGGGGCCAGCTTGGAAACACCATATATTTT. This encodes CASSEIGGQLGNTIYF.